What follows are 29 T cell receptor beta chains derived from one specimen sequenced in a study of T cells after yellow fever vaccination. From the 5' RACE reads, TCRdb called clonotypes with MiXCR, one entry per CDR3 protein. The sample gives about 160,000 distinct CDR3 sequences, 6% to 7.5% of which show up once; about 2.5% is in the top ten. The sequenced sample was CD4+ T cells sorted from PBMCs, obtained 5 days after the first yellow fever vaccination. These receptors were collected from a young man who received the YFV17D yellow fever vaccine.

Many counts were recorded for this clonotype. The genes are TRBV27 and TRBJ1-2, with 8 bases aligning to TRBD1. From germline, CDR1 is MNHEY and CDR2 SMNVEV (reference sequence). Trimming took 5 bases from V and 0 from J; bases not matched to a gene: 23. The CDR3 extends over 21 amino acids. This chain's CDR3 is CASSRRTSVAGGGWANYGYTF. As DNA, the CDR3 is TGTGCCAGCAGTCGGCGAACAAGTGTAGCAGGGGGCGGATGGGCTAACTATGGCTACACCTTC.

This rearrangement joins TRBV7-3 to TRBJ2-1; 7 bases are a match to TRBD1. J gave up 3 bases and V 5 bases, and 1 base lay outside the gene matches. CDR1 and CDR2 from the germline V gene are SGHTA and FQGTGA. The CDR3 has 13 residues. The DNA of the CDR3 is TGTGCCAGCAGCCGACAGGGCTACAATGAGCAGTTCTTC. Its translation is CASSRQGYNEQFF.

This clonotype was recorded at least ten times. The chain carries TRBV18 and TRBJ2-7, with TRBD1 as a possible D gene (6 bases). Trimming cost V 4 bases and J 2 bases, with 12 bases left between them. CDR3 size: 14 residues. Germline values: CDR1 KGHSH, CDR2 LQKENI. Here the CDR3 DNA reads TGTGCCAGCTCACAAGGCCGGGACACCTACGAGCAGTACTTC. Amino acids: CASSQGRDTYEQYF.

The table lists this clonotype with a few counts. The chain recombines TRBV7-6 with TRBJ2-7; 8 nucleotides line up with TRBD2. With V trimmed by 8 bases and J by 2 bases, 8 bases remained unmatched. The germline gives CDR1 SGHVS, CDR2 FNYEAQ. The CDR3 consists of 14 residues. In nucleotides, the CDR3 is TGTGCCAGCGTCCCCCGGGAGGGGGCCTACGAGCAGTACTTC. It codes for CASVPREGAYEQYF.

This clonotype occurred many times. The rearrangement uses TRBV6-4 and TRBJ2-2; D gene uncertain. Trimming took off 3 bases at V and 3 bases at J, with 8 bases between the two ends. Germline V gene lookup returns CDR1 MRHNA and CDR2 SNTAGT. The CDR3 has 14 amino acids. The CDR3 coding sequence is TGTGCCAGCAGTGAGGGGTATCACACCGGGGAGCTGTTTTTT. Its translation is CASSEGYHTGELFF.

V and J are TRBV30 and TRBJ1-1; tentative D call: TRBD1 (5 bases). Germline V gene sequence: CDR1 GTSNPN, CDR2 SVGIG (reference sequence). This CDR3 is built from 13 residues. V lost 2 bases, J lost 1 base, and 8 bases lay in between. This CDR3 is CAWSRGSNTEAFF. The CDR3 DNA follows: TGTGCCTGGAGTAGGGGATCGAACACTGAAGCTTTCTTT.

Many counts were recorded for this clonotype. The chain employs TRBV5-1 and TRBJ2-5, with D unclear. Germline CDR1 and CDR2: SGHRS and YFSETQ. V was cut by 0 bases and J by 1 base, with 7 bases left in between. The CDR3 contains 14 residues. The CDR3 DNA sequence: TGCGCCAGCAGCTTGGCCGTTGGCCAAGAGACCCAGTACTTC. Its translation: CASSLAVGQETQYF.

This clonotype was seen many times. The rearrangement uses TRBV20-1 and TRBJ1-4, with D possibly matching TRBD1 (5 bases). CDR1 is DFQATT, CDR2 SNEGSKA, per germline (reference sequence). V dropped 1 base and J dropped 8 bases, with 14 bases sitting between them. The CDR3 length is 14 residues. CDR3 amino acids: CSARVRGTGEKLFF. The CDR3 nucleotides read TGCAGTGCTAGAGTCCGGGGGACCGGGGAAAAACTGTTTTTT.

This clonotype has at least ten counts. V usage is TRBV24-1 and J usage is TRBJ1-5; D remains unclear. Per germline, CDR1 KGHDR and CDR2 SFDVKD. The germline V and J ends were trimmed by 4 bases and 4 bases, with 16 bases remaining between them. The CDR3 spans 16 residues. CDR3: CATSDPREGRNQPQHF. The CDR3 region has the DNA TGTGCCACCAGTGACCCCCGTGAGGGCAGGAATCAGCCCCAGCATTTT.

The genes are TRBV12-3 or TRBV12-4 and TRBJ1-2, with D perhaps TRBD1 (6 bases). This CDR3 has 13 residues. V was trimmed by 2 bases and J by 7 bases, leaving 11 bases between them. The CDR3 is CASSLWGALGYTF. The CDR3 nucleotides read TGTGCCAGCAGTTTATGGGGGGCGCTTGGCTACACCTTC.

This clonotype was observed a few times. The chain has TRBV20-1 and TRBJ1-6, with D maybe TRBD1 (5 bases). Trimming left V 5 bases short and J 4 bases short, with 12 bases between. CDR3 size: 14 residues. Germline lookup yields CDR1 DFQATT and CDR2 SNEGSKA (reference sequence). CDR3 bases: TGCAGTGCTCTCCACGGGGGGTATAATTCACCCCTCCACTTT. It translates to CSALHGGYNSPLHF.

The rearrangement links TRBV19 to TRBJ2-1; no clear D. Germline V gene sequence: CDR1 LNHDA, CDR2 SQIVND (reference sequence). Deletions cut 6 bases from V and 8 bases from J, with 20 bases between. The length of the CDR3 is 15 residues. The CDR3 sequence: CASRVDLSLVDEQFF. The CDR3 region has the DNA TGTGCCAGTAGGGTGGACCTATCCCTCGTGGATGAGCAGTTCTTC.

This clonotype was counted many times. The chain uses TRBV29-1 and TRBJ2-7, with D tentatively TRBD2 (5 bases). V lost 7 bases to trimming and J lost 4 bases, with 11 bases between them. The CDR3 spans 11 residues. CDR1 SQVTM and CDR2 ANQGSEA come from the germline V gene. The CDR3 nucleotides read TGCAGCGCAGCAAGCGGATACGAGCAGTACGTC. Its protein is CSAASGYEQYV.

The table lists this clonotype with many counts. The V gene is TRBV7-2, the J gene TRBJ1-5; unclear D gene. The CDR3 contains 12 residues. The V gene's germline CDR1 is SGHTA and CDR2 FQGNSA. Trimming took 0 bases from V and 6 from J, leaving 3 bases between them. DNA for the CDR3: TGTGCCAGCAGCTTAGCCGGTCAGCCCCAGCATTTT. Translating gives CASSLAGQPQHF.

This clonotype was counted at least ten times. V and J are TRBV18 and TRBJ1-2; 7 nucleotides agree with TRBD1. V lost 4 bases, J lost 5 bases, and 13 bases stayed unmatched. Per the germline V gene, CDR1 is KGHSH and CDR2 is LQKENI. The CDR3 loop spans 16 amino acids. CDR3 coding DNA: TGTGCCAGCTCACTAGAACCGGGACAGCGGGCGTATGGCTACACCTTC. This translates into CASSLEPGQRAYGYTF.

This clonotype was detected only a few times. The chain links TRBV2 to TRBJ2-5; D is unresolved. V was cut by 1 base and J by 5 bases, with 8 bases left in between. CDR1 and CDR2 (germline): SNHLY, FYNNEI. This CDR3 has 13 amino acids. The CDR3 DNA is TGTGCCAGCAGTGAAGTAACCGTCGAGACCCAGTACTTC. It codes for CASSEVTVETQYF.

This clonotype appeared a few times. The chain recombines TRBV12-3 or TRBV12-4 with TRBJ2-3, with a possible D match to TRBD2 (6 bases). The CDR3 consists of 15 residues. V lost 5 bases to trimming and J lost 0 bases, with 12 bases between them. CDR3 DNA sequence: TGTGCCAGCAGTGGGACGGGACTGAGCACAGATACGCAGTATTTT. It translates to CASSGTGLSTDTQYF.

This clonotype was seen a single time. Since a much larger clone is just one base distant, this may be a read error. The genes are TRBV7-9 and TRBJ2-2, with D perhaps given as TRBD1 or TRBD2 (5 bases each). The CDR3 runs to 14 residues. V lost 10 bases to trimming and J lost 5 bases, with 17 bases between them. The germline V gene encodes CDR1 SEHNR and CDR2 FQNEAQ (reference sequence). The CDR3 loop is CAIRERGETGELFF. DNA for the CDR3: TGTGCCATCCGCGAAAGGGGAGAAACCGGGGAGCTGTTTTTT.

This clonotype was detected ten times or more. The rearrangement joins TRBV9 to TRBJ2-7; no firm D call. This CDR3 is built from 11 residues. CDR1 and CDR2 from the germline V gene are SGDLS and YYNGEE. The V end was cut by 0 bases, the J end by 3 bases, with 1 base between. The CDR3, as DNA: TGTGCCAGCAGCGTAGACTACGAGCAGTACGTC. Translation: CASSVDYEQYV.

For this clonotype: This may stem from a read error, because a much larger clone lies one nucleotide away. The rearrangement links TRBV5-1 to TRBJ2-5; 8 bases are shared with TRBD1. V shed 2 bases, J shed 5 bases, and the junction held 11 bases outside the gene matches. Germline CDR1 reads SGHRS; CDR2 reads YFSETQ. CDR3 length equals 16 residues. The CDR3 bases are TGCGCCAGCAGCTTTGGGGGACAGGTTACCGTTGAGACCCAGTACTTC. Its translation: CASSFGGQVTVETQYF.

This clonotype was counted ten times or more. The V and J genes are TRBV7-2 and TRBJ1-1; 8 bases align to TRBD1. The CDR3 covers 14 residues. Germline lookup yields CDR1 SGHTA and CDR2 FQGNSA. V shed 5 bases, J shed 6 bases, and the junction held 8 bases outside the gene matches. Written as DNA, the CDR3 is TGTGCCAGCAGCCTTATCAGGGGGCGATCTGAAGCTTTCTTT. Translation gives CASSLIRGRSEAFF. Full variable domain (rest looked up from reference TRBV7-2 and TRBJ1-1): GAGVSQSPSNKVTEKGKDVELRCDPISGHTALYWYRQSLGQGLEFLIYFQGNSAPDKSGLPSDRFSAERTGGSVSTLTIQRTQQEDSAVYLCASSLIRGRSEAFFGQGTRLTVV.

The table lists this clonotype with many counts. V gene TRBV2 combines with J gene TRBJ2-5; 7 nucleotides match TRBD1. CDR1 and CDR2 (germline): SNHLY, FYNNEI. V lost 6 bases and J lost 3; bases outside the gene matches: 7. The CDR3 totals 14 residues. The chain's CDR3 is CASRGDSREETQYF. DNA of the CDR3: TGTGCCAGCAGGGGGGACAGTCGGGAAGAGACCCAGTACTTC. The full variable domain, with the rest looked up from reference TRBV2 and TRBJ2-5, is EPEVTQTPSHQVTQMGQEVILRCVPISNHLYFYWYRQILGQKVEFLVSFYNNEISEKSEIFDDQFSVERPDGSNFTLKIRSTKLEDSAMYFCASRGDSREETQYFGPGTRLLVL.

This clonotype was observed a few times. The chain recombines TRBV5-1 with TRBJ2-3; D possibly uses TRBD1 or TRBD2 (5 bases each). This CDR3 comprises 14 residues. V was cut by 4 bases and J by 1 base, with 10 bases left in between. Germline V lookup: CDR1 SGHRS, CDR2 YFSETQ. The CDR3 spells CASSPGDGTDTQYF. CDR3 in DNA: TGCGCCAGCAGCCCTGGGGACGGCACAGATACGCAGTATTTT. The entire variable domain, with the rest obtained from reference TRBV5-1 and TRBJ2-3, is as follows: KAGVTQTPRYLIKTRGQQVTLSCSPISGHRSVSWYQQTPGQGLQFLFEYFSETQRNKGNFPGRFSGRQFSNSRSEMNVSTLELGDSALYLCASSPGDGTDTQYFGPGTRLTVL.

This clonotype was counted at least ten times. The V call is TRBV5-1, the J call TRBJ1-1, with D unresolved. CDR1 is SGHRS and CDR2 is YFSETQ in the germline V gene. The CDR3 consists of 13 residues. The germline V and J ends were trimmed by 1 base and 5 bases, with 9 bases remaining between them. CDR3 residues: CASSLLGITEAFF. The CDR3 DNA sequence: TGCGCCAGCAGCTTGTTGGGGATTACTGAAGCTTTCTTT.

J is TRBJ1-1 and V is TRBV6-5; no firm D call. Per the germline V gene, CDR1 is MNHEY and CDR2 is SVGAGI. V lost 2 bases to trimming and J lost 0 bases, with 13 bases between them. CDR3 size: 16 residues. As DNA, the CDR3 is TGTGCCAGCAGTTACATCCGATCCGGGGTGAACACTGAAGCTTTCTTT. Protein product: CASSYIRSGVNTEAFF.

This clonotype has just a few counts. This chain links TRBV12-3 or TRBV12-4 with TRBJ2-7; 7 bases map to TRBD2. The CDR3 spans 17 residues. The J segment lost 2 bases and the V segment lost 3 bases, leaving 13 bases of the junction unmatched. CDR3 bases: TGTGCCAGCAGTTTGACGCGGGGTCTAGCGGAGACCTACGAGCAGTACTTC. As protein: CASSLTRGLAETYEQYF.

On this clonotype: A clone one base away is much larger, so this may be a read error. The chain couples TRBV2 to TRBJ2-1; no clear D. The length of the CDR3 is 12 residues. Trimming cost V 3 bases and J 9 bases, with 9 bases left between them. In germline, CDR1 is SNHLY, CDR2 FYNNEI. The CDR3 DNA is TGTGCCAGCAGTGAGTCGGACGGTGAGCAGTTCTTC. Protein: CASSESDGEQFF.

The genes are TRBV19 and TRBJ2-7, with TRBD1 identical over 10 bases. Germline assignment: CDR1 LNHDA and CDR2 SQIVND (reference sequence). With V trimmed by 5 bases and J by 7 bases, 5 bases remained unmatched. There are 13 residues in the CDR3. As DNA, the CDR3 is TGTGCCAGTAGTCGCGGACAGGGGGAAGAGCAGTACGTC. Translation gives CASSRGQGEEQYV.

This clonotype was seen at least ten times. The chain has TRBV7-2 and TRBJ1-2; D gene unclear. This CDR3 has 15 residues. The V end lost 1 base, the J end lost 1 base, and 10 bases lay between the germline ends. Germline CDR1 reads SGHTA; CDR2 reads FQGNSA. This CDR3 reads CASSLDGENNYGYTF. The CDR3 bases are TGTGCCAGCAGCTTAGACGGGGAGAATAACTATGGCTACACCTTC.